These T cell receptor beta chains were read from a single sample in a study of OX40 agonist ivuxolimab in advanced cancers. Produced via immunoSEQ multiplex PCR; TCRdb's table is partial and in-frame only. The repertoire consists of roughly 60,000 clones, with about 85% occurring once and the leading ten covering over 3.5%. Source: CD4+ or CD8+ T cells sorted from blood, taken in a trial of the OX40 agonist ivuxolimab. These receptor sequences come from an adult with an advanced solid tumor such as melanoma, head and neck, liver or kidney cancer. Both conserved end residues are trimmed from each CDR3. Each record gives: V gene, D gene, J gene, CDR3 protein. The D gene is left open where the match is weak.

TRBV2	NA	TRBJ1-5	ASSVETDNQPQH
TRBV6-5	NA	TRBJ2-3	ASSSAADTQY
TRBV19	TRBD2	TRBJ2-2	ASSVEPGLHITGELF
TRBV6-1	NA	TRBJ1-4	ASSAQGGIIEKLF
TRBV30	TRBD1	TRBJ2-2	AWSVIRQGANTGELF
TRBV2	NA	TRBJ1-6	ASSEWAELH
TRBV28	NA	TRBJ2-6	ASSSFSDGANVLT
TRBV10-3	TRBD2	TRBJ2-1	AISGTSLSSYNEQF
TRBV27	TRBD2	TRBJ2-1	ASSHPTPVRAGGYNEQF
TRBV28	NA	TRBJ1-2	ASRITGGLYGYT
TRBV27	TRBD2	TRBJ2-7	ASSLPGLASEQY
TRBV28	NA	TRBJ2-5	ASSLSTGGETQY
TRBV5-6	NA	TRBJ2-5	ASSLVGFETQY
TRBV7-3	NA	TRBJ2-5	ASSREHQETQY
TRBV6-1	NA	TRBJ2-2	ASKGQGNTGELF
TRBV6-1	NA	TRBJ1-1	ASSETGSNTEAF
TRBV6-1	TRBD1	TRBJ1-2	ASSDYAREGTGYGYT
TRBV2	TRBD1	TRBJ1-2	ASSADRRLNYGYT
TRBV7-3	TRBD2	TRBJ2-3	ASSLAGGTPSDTQY
TRBV5-1	NA	NA	ASSTQVSYEQY
TRBV28	NA	TRBJ1-2	ASTRPGDRYT
TRBV5-4	TRBD2	TRBJ2-7	ASSTQTSGIREQY
TRBV7-6	TRBD2	TRBJ2-5	ASSLASGSLGAQY
TRBV7-9	NA	TRBJ1-3	ASSLGQFSGNTIY
TRBV5-6	NA	TRBJ1-4	ASSLSSPANEKLF
TRBV5-5	NA	TRBJ2-3	ASSLLADTQY
TRBV6-1	TRBD1	TRBJ1-1	ASSFSQGAGTEAF
TRBV5-4	TRBD2	TRBJ2-3	ASSLELAGATDTQY
TRBV30	NA	TRBJ1-1	AWSQGIHGEAF
TRBV6-6	TRBD1	TRBJ1-1	ASSRTGATEAF
TRBV7-8	NA	TRBJ2-7	ASSFDIREQY
TRBV9	TRBD1	TRBJ2-1	ASSVDQGAYNEQF
TRBV2	TRBD2	TRBJ2-3	ARGQREGGTQY
TRBV14	TRBD2	TRBJ2-7	ASSRISPSGNYYEQY
TRBV6-1	TRBD2	TRBJ2-7	ASSDPVAGADEQY
TRBV5-4	TRBD2	TRBJ2-7	ASSLGAGAVEQY
TRBV7-3	NA	TRBJ2-7	ASSREELREQY
TRBV15	TRBD1	TRBJ2-2	ATSRGRDRTTGELF
TRBV6-1	TRBD2	TRBJ2-1	ASSESTSGSDEQF
TRBV6-1	NA	TRBJ2-1	ASRDPGRSEQF
TRBV6-4	TRBD2	TRBJ2-7	ASRDTLAGAGGEQY
TRBV5-6	NA	TRBJ2-6	ASSVSGRPSFGANVLT
TRBV4-1	NA	TRBJ1-6	ASSQEIGSSYNSPLH
TRBV27	NA	TRBJ1-6	ASSLGNSPLH
TRBV23-1	NA	TRBJ1-2	AEGGHSYGYT
TRBV7-3	NA	TRBJ2-3	ASSSGGYDTQY
TRBV29-1	TRBD1	TRBJ1-1	SVDRGMNTEAF
TRBV4-1	TRBD1	TRBJ2-7	ASSQVPGQGTYEQY